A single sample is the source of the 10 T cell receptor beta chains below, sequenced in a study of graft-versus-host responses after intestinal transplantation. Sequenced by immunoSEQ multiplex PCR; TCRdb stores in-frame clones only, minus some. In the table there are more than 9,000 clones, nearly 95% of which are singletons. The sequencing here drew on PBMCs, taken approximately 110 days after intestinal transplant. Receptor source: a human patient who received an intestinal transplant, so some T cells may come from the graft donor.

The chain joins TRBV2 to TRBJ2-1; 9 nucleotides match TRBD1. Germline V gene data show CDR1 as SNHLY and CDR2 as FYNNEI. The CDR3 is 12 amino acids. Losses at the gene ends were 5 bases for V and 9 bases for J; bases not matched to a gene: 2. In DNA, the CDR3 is TGTGCCAGCAGTTGGACAGGGGTTGAGCAGTTCTTC. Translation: CASSWTGVEQFF.

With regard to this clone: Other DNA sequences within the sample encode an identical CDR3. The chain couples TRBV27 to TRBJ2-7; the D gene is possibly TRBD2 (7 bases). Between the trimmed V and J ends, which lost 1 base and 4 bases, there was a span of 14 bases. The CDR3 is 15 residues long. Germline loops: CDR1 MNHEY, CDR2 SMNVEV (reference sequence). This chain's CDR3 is CASSLYGGLGYEQYF. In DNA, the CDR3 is TGTGCCAGCAGTTTATACGGGGGGCTTGGGTACGAGCAGTACTTC.

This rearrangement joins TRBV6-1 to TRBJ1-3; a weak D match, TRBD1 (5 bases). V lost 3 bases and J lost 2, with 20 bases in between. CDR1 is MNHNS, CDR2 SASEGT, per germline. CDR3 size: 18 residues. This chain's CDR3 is CASSEIPGLPLTGNTIYF. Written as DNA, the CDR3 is TGTGCCAGCAGTGAGATACCGGGACTGCCGTTGACTGGAAACACCATATATTTT.

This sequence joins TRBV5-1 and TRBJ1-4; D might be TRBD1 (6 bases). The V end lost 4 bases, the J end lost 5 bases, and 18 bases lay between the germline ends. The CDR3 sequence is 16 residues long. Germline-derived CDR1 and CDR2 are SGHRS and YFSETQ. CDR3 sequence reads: CASSTGNGGLNEKLFF. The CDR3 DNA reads TGCGCCAGCAGCACGGGAAACGGGGGCCTCAATGAAAAACTGTTTTTT.

The CDR3 DNA is TGCGCCAGCAGCCTAGGACAGGCTATGAACACTGAAGCTTTCTTT. Its translation is CASSLGQAMNTEAFF. The chain recombines TRBV4-1 with TRBJ1-1; 7 nucleotides agree with TRBD1. Germline V gene lookup returns CDR1 MGHRA and CDR2 YSYEKL. The length of the CDR3 is 15 residues. J gave up 0 bases and V 4 bases, and 5 bases lay outside the gene matches.

In DNA, the CDR3 is TGTGCCAGCAGCCCAAGTATTAATGGCTACACCTTC. Amino acids: CASSPSINGYTF. V and J are TRBV5-4 and TRBJ1-2; D gene unclear. The CDR3 runs to 12 residues. The germline CDR1 and CDR2 sequences are SGHNT and YYREEE (reference sequence). The ends were cut back, 4 bases at V and 6 bases at J, with 10 bases in the middle.

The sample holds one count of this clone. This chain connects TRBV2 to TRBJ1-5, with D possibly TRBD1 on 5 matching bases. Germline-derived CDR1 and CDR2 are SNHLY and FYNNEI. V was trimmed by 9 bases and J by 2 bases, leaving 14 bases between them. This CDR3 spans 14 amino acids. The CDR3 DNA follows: TGTGCCAGTACTGGGACTATAGGCAATCAGCCCCAGCATTTT. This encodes CASTGTIGNQPQHF.

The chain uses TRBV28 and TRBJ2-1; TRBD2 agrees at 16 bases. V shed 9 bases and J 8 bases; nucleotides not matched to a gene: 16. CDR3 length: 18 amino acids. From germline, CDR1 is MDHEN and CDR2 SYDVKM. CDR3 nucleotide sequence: TGTGCCAGTGGTTTGGGACTAGCGGGAGGGCTAGAGGAAGATGAGCAGTTCTTC. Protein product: CASGLGLAGGLEEDEQFF.

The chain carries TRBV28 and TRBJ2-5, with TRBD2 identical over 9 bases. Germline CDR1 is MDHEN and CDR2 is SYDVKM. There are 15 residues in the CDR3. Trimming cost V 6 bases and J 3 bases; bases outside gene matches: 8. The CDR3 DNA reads TGTGCCAGCAGATCTTGGCTAGCGGGAAAAGAGACCCAGTACTTC. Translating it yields CASRSWLAGKETQYF.

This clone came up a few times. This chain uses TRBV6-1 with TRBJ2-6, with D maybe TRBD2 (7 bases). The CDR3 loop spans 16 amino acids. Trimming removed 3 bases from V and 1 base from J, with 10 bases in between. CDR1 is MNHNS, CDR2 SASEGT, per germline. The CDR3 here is CASSERGGSGANVLTF. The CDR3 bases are TGTGCCAGCAGTGAGAGGGGGGGATCTGGGGCCAACGTCCTGACTTTC.